These 20 T cell receptor beta chains came from one sample sequenced in a study of shared clonotypes between healthy human individuals. CD8 cells classed as naive were CD45RO-negative and positively selected for CCR7, excluding terminally differentiated effector memory CD45RA+ cells. TCRdb keeps only in-frame clones here, not all; method: immunoSEQ multiplex PCR. The sample holds about 2.2 million clones; approximately 92% are singletons and the top ten take 1.5% to 2%. Sequences were obtained from naive CD8+ T cells from PBMCs. These receptors all stem from a man between 18 and 35 years old in good health. Some clones in this sample may be carry-over from other donors' samples.

This chain uses TRBV10-3 with TRBJ1-4, with TRBD1 matching over 10 bases. V was clipped by 0 bases and J by 3 bases; unmatched bases: 1. The CDR3 spans 16 residues. Germline CDR1 and CDR2: ENHRY and SYGVKD. The CDR3 loop is CAISESGTGANEKLFF. In DNA form, the CDR3 reads TGTGCCATCAGTGAGTCGGGGACAGGGGCTAATGAAAAACTGTTTTTT.

This sequence joins TRBV28 and TRBJ2-4; D gene ambiguous. The CDR3 contains 16 residues. From germline, CDR1 is MDHEN and CDR2 SYDVKM. V dropped 6 bases and J dropped 1 base, with 16 bases sitting between them. As DNA, the CDR3 is TGTGCCAGCAGCTCAGAACTCAACTGGGCCAAAAACATTCAGTACTTC. Its protein is CASSSELNWAKNIQYF.

This chain uses TRBV7-3 with TRBJ1-1; D is perhaps TRBD1 (5 bases). V was cut by 5 bases and J by 10 bases, with 20 bases left in between. This CDR3 spans 14 amino acids. Germline assignment: CDR1 SGHTA and CDR2 FQGTGA. The CDR3 region has the DNA TGTGCCAGCAGCGAGGGGTTACAACCCGGCAGAGCTTTCTTT. It encodes CASSEGLQPGRAFF.

The V call is TRBV19, the J call TRBJ1-1, with D possibly TRBD1 on 6 matching bases. The germline V gene has CDR1 LNHDA and CDR2 SQIVND (reference sequence). The CDR3 covers 12 residues. The V and J ends lost 5 bases and 8 bases respectively, with 12 bases between them. DNA of the CDR3: TGTGCCAGTAGTCCTGGGGGGCCAGAAGCTTTCTTT. Amino acid sequence: CASSPGGPEAFF.

Note on this clone: The sample carries other DNA sequences with the same CDR3. The J gene is TRBJ2-7, the V gene TRBV5-1, with 8 bases matching TRBD2. Trimming removed 2 bases from V and 4 bases from J; junction bases left unmatched: 5. This CDR3 has 14 amino acids. Germline CDR1 and CDR2: SGHRS and YFSETQ. The CDR3 nucleotides are TGCGCCAGCAGCTTAGACGGGGGGGTATACGAGCAGTACTTC. It translates to CASSLDGGVYEQYF. The variable domain in full, completed from reference TRBV5-1 and TRBJ2-7, reads KAGVTQTPRYLIKTRGQQVTLSCSPISGHRSVSWYQQTPGQGLQFLFEYFSETQRNKGNFPGRFSGRQFSNSRSEMNVSTLELGDSALYLCASSLDGGVYEQYFGPGTRLTVT.

The rearrangement joins TRBV2 to TRBJ2-1; 7 positions agree with TRBD2. Trimming at V came to 10 bases and at J to 5 bases, leaving 11 bases not matched to a gene. CDR3 length: 14 amino acids. Germline CDR1 and CDR2: SNHLY and FYNNEI. The CDR3 nucleotides are TGTGCCACTCCCGGCGGGAGCTCGGACAATGAGCAGTTCTTC. The encoded protein is CATPGGSSDNEQFF. Variable domain in full (rest from reference TRBV2 and TRBJ2-1): EPEVTQTPSHQVTQMGQEVILRCVPISNHLYFYWYRQILGQKVEFLVSFYNNEISEKSEIFDDQFSVERPDGSNFTLKIRSTKLEDSAMYFCATPGGSSDNEQFFGPGTRLTVL.

The chain couples TRBV7-9 to TRBJ1-1; D is perhaps TRBD1 (5 bases). Trimming removed 6 bases from V and 6 bases from J, with 14 bases in between. The CDR3 length is 13 residues. Germline-derived CDR1 and CDR2 are SEHNR and FQNEAQ (reference sequence). The CDR3 bases are TGTGCCAGCAGGTCGCCGGGGGACTCTGAAGCTTTCTTT. This codes for CASRSPGDSEAFF. The full variable domain, its missing parts supplied by reference TRBV7-9 and TRBJ1-1, is DTGVSQNPRHKITKRGQNVTFRCDPISEHNRLYWYRQTLGQGPEFLTYFQNEAQLEKSRLLSDRFSAERPKGSFSTLEIQRTEQGDSAMYLCASRSPGDSEAFFGQGTRLTVV.

A note on this clone: The sample has other DNA sequences that encode this CDR3 too. The chain uses TRBV12-5 and TRBJ1-1; D unresolved. Germline assignment: CDR1 LGHNT and CDR2 FRNRAP. Trimming removed 1 base at V and 1 base at J, with 4 bases between. This CDR3 contains 13 residues. This CDR3 reads CASGLAWNTEAFF. The CDR3 DNA reads TGTGCTAGTGGTTTGGCTTGGAACACTGAAGCTTTCTTT.

The V call is TRBV28, the J call TRBJ2-7; D perhaps matches TRBD2 (5 bases). The CDR3 contains 15 residues. Germline assignment: CDR1 MDHEN and CDR2 SYDVKM. V shed 5 bases and J shed 5 bases, with 19 bases lying between them. This CDR3 is CASSPSLGSGHEQYF. The CDR3 DNA sequence: TGTGCCAGCAGTCCCTCCCTAGGGAGCGGCCACGAGCAGTACTTC.

A single count supports this clone. The chain joins TRBV25-1 to TRBJ2-1; TRBD2 matches 8 bases. Germline CDR1 MGHDK, CDR2 SYGVNS. J gave up 7 bases and V 5 bases, and 7 bases lay outside the gene matches. CDR3 length: 14 residues. CDR3 residues: CASSLAGRANEQFF. CDR3 bases: TGTGCCAGCAGTTTAGCGGGAAGGGCAAATGAGCAGTTCTTC.

This chain links TRBV9 with TRBJ1-4, with D tentatively TRBD1 (6 bases). Germline CDR1 reads SGDLS; CDR2 reads YYNGEE. This CDR3 region has 14 residues. With 6 bases removed from V and 8 bases from J, the gap between germline ends came to 17 bases. The CDR3 coding sequence is TGTGCCAGCAACGCGGGCGGGGGCGGCGAAAAACTGTTTTTT. Its protein is CASNAGGGGEKLFF.

This chain joins TRBV9 and TRBJ2-7, with D maybe TRBD2 (7 bases). The germline V and J ends were trimmed by 7 bases and 4 bases, with 15 bases remaining between them. Germline-derived CDR1 and CDR2 are SGDLS and YYNGEE. The CDR3 spans 13 residues. CDR3 DNA: TGTGCCAGCGGGGGGGCCGCTTTGTACGAGCAGTACTTC. Protein sequence: CASGGAALYEQYF.

This rearrangement joins TRBV9 to TRBJ2-5, with D perhaps given as TRBD1 or TRBD2 (5 bases each). The germline gives CDR1 SGDLS, CDR2 YYNGEE. The V end was cut by 4 bases, the J end by 2 bases, with 12 bases between. The length of the CDR3 is 14 residues. DNA of the CDR3: TGTGCCAGCAGCAACGGGGCTACACAAGAGACCCAGTACTTC. This translates into CASSNGATQETQYF.

The rearrangement links TRBV28 to TRBJ2-5; TRBD2 might be the D (5 bases). The CDR3 loop spans 14 amino acids. V dropped 7 bases and J dropped 5 bases, with 17 bases sitting between them. The germline V gene has CDR1 MDHEN and CDR2 SYDVKM. The CDR3 region is CASTLLEDAETQYF. The CDR3, as DNA: TGTGCCAGCACCTTGCTGGAGGACGCGGAGACCCAGTACTTC.

The rearrangement uses TRBV7-6 and TRBJ2-7; 11 nucleotides agree with TRBD2. The V segment lost 1 base and the J segment 5 bases; nucleotides outside the gene matches: 4. Germline V gives CDR1 SGHVS, CDR2 FNYEAQ. CDR3 size: 15 residues. This CDR3 is CASSLGSGRVHEQYF. The CDR3 DNA sequence: TGTGCCAGCAGCTTAGGTAGCGGGAGGGTCCACGAGCAGTACTTC.

This clone has only a few counts. The chain uses TRBV18 and TRBJ1-5; D gene ambiguous. From germline, CDR1 is KGHSH and CDR2 LQKENI. The CDR3 is 15 amino acids. V was shortened by 6 bases and J by 1 base, with 13 bases between the two germline ends. As DNA, the CDR3 is TGTGCCAGCTCCCCAGATAGGGTGAGCAATCAGCCCCAGCATTTT. This codes for CASSPDRVSNQPQHF.

The V gene is TRBV7-9, the J gene TRBJ2-1, with TRBD1 as a possible D gene (5 bases). With 4 bases removed from V and 8 bases from J, the gap between germline ends came to 21 bases. Germline V gene sequence: CDR1 SEHNR, CDR2 FQNEAQ (reference sequence). The CDR3 runs 16 residues. CDR3 DNA sequence: TGTGCCAGCAGCTCCCGCCGGGTCAGGGTTGGAGATGAGCAGTTCTTC. As protein: CASSSRRVRVGDEQFF. The whole variable domain, filled in from reference TRBV7-9 and TRBJ2-1, reads DTGVSQNPRHKITKRGQNVTFRCDPISEHNRLYWYRQTLGQGPEFLTYFQNEAQLEKSRLLSDRFSAERPKGSFSTLEIQRTEQGDSAMYLCASSSRRVRVGDEQFFGPGTRLTVL.

CDR3 in amino acids: CAISESQTLNYGYTF. CDR3 DNA sequence: TGTGCCATCAGTGAGTCCCAGACACTTAACTATGGCTACACCTTC. The chain combines TRBV10-3 with TRBJ1-2; D not certain. Germline CDR1 ENHRY, CDR2 SYGVKD. The CDR3 contains 15 residues. Trimming left V 0 bases short and J 1 base short, with 9 bases between.

The rearrangement uses TRBV25-1 and TRBJ2-1; D is undetermined. The CDR3 sequence is 14 residues long. The germline V gene has CDR1 MGHDK and CDR2 SYGVNS. Trimming took 0 bases from V and 2 from J, leaving 5 bases between them. DNA for the CDR3: TGTGCCAGCAGTGAATACCTGACCTACAATGAGCAGTTCTTC. Translating it yields CASSEYLTYNEQFF.

V usage is TRBV5-6 and J usage is TRBJ2-7; maybe TRBD1 (6 bases). The CDR3 is made up of 14 amino acids. V was cut by 4 bases and J by 5 bases, with 16 bases left in between. CDR1 is SGHDT and CDR2 is YYEEEE in the germline V gene. In DNA, the CDR3 is TGTGCCAGCAGCCTTCGTCAGGGGCGCCACGAGCAGTACTTC. This encodes CASSLRQGRHEQYF.